These 7 T cell receptor beta chains came from one sample sequenced in a study of T cell responses to AZD1222 COVID-19 vaccine. Produced via immunoSEQ multiplex PCR; TCRdb's table is partial and in-frame only. Among about 150,000 clones listed, roughly nine tenths were seen once. This specimen consisted of peripheral blood, obtained on day 0 of AZD1222 vaccination. The source of these receptors is an adult in good health.

The V call is TRBV4-2, the J call TRBJ2-1; 11 bases match TRBD2. The CDR3 is 14 amino acids. Germline V gene sequence: CDR1 LGHNA, CDR2 YNFKEQ. The trim removed 4 bases at V and 8 bases at J, leaving 4 bases unmatched. The CDR3 nucleotides are TGTGCCAGCAGCCCCGGACTAGCGGGCTATGAGCAGTTCTTC. Residues: CASSPGLAGYEQFF.

The CDR3 is CASSYQDYRYEQYF. The CDR3 coding sequence is TGTGCCAGCAGTTACCAGGACTATCGTTACGAGCAGTACTTC. The rearrangement links TRBV6-2 or TRBV6-3 to TRBJ2-7; a possible D gene is TRBD2 (6 bases). Trimming left V 2 bases short and J 4 bases short, with 12 bases between. The CDR3 is 14 residues long. Germline assignment: CDR1 MNHEY and CDR2 SVGEGT.

V usage is TRBV14 and J usage is TRBJ2-1; D may be TRBD1 or TRBD2 (7 bases each). Germline V CDR1 and CDR2: SGHDN, FVKESK. V was clipped by 1 base and J by 4 bases, with 32 bases between them. The CDR3 consists of 22 residues. CDR3 coding DNA: TGTGCCAGCAGCCAAGGGGAGGGTTGGGACAGCTTAAACAGGAGGGTTTACAATGAGCAGTTCTTC. It yields the protein CASSQGEGWDSLNRRVYNEQFF. Full variable domain (missing parts from reference TRBV14 and TRBJ2-1): EAGVTQFPSHSVIEKGQTVTLRCDPISGHDNLYWYRRVMGKEIKFLLHFVKESKQDESGMPNNRFLAERTGGTYSTLKVQPAELEDSGVYFCASSQGEGWDSLNRRVYNEQFFGPGTRLTVL.

CDR3 in DNA: TGTGCCAGCAGTGAATGGGGGGTGGACTCTGGGGCCAACGTCCTGACTTTC. Protein product: CASSEWGVDSGANVLTF. This chain connects TRBV2 to TRBJ2-6; tentative D call: TRBD2 (6 bases). Trimming shortened V by 2 bases and J by 0 bases, and 11 bases separated the two germline ends. Germline V CDR1 and CDR2: SNHLY, FYNNEI. This CDR3 contains 17 residues.

The V and J genes are TRBV5-4 and TRBJ2-3; D ambiguous. V shed 2 bases and J shed 7 bases, with 11 bases lying between them. CDR1 and CDR2 from the germline V gene are SGHNT and YYREEE (reference sequence). CDR3 size: 13 residues. DNA for the CDR3: TGTGCCAGCAGCTTATCCAAGCCCAATACGCAGTATTTT. Its protein product is CASSLSKPNTQYF.

The rearrangement uses TRBV18 and TRBJ1-2; D is unresolved. The V end was cut by 3 bases, the J end by 0 bases, with 5 bases between. The CDR3 runs to 13 residues. Germline V gene sequence: CDR1 KGHSH, CDR2 LQKENI. Here the CDR3 DNA reads TGTGCCAGCTCACCCAGGACTAACTATGGCTACACCTTC. It yields the protein CASSPRTNYGYTF.

This clone was counted a single time. Other nucleotide sequences in the sample specify the same CDR3. This rearrangement joins TRBV30 to TRBJ1-2; unclear D gene. The V and J ends lost 0 bases and 0 bases respectively, with 5 bases between them. CDR1 and CDR2 (germline): GTSNPN, SVGIG (reference sequence). The CDR3 runs to 13 residues. The chain's CDR3 is CAWSVEANYGYTF. The CDR3 DNA follows: TGTGCCTGGAGTGTAGAGGCTAACTATGGCTACACCTTC. The full variable domain, rest sourced from reference TRBV30 and TRBJ1-2, is SQTIHQWPATLVQPVGSPLSLECTVEGTSNPNLYWYRQAAGRGLQLLFYSVGIGQISSEVPQNLSASRPQDRQFILSSKKLLLSDSGFYLCAWSVEANYGYTFGSGTRLTVV.